This T cell receptor beta chain originates from a study of CD8+CD57+ T cells in acquired aplastic anemia. Study-level background: CD4+ and CD8+ cells, once sorted, gave DNA averaging roughly 3.2 ug.

CDR1 SGHTA and CDR2 FQGNSA come from the germline V gene. Trimming cost V 0 bases and J 9 bases; bases outside gene matches: 5. The CDR3 contains 14 residues. Study findings and constraints: CD8+ Simpson's diversity did not differ significantly between patients and controls. Shared by patients and controls, almost 30 CD8+ CDR3s were abundant in patients.

Genomic DNA was employed as the template in profiling TCR beta VDJ and CDR3. TCRdb passed the reads through MiXCR, listing each CDR3 protein once. The data contain 150,000 to 200,000 distinct CDR3 sequences, around three fifths of them singletons. Concerning this clonotype itself: Its cognate antigen is unknown.

Sequenced input: sorted CD4+, CD8+, or CD8+CD57+ T cells (not recorded which) from PBMCs. The chain combines TRBV7-2 with TRBJ2-1, with TRBD1 matching over 7 bases. This clonotype was obtained from a human donor with severe aplastic anemia or a healthy control (not recorded which). Here the CDR3 DNA reads TGTGCCAGCAGCTTAGCGTTAGGGGGCCTTGAGCAGTTCTTC. As protein: CASSLALGGLEQFF.